The 25 T cell receptor beta chains listed next were all sequenced from one sample in a study of T cell responses to AZD1222 COVID-19 vaccine. Only in-frame clones appear in the TCRdb table, and some are missing; sequencing was by immunoSEQ multiplex PCR. The sample comprises around 210,000 clones, approximately 94% of which are singletons, and over 1.5% rests with the top ten. The sample consisted of peripheral blood, taken 28 days after the second dose of the MenACWY control vaccine. These receptors all stem from an adult who received the MenACWY meningococcal vaccine as a control.

The V gene is TRBV18, the J gene TRBJ2-1; D gene unclear. Trimming shortened V by 2 bases and J by 0 bases, and 8 bases separated the two germline ends. Germline V CDR1 and CDR2: KGHSH, LQKENI. The CDR3 extends over 15 amino acids. CDR3 DNA sequence: TGTGCCAGCTCACCAGGCACCCGCTCCTACAATGAGCAGTTCTTC. This codes for CASSPGTRSYNEQFF.

The chain combines TRBV28 with TRBJ2-3, with 7 bases matching TRBD1. CDR1 is MDHEN and CDR2 is SYDVKM in the germline V gene. V lost 3 bases and J lost 4; bases outside the gene matches: 4. The CDR3 length is 14 residues. In DNA, the CDR3 is TGTGCCAGCAGTTTGACAGGGTACGCAGATACGCAGTATTTT. It yields the protein CASSLTGYADTQYF.

The rearrangement joins TRBV27 to TRBJ2-1; 8 nucleotides align to TRBD2. Germline V gene data show CDR1 as MNHEY and CDR2 as SMNVEV (reference sequence). The CDR3 runs to 14 residues. V gave up 5 bases and J gave up 2 bases; unmatched junction bases: 2. CDR3 region: CASSTGLAYNEQFF. The CDR3, as DNA: TGTGCCAGCAGTACGGGACTAGCCTACAATGAGCAGTTCTTC.

This clone was counted a single time. The chain employs TRBV2 and TRBJ2-3, with unresolved D. The CDR3 spans 14 residues. The germline CDR1 and CDR2 sequences are SNHLY and FYNNEI. Trimming pared 4 bases from V and 2 bases from J, leaving 10 bases between. The CDR3 nucleotides are TGTGCCAGCAGTGCGCTGACCCTCACAGATACGCAGTATTTT. Its protein is CASSALTLTDTQYF.

V is TRBV24-1 and J is TRBJ1-5; the match to TRBD1 covers 9 bases. Trimming at V came to 5 bases and at J to 3 bases, leaving 4 bases not matched to a gene. Germline V gene lookup returns CDR1 KGHDR and CDR2 SFDVKD. The CDR3 totals 15 residues. This CDR3 reads CATSARTGVNQPQHF. The CDR3 DNA is TGTGCCACCAGTGCCCGGACAGGGGTCAATCAGCCCCAGCATTTT.

This rearrangement joins TRBV15 to TRBJ1-5; possibly TRBD1 for D (5 bases). The germline CDR1 and CDR2 sequences are LNHNV and YYDKDF (reference sequence). The germline V and J ends were trimmed by 8 bases and 3 bases, with 17 bases remaining between them. The CDR3 sequence is 15 residues long. The CDR3 region is CATGEGRDYNQPQHF. The CDR3 DNA follows: TGTGCCACCGGGGAGGGCAGGGACTACAATCAGCCCCAGCATTTT.

J is TRBJ2-5 and V is TRBV19; a possible D gene is TRBD2 (6 bases). The CDR3 runs 13 residues. V was trimmed by 1 base and J by 4 bases, leaving 7 bases between them. The germline V gene encodes CDR1 LNHDA and CDR2 SQIVND (reference sequence). The CDR3 sequence is CASSIAGAETQYF. In nucleotides, the CDR3 is TGTGCCAGTAGTATAGCGGGAGCAGAGACCCAGTACTTC. Based on the CDR3 plus reference TRBV19 and TRBJ2-5, the full variable domain is DGGITQSPKYLFRKEGQNVTLSCEQNLNHDAMYWYRQDPGQGLRLIYYSQIVNDFQKGDIAEGYSVSREKKESFPLTVTSAQKNPTAFYLCASSIAGAETQYFGPGTRLLVL.

Here the CDR3 reads CASSLIGTGGNEQYF. The CDR3, as DNA: TGTGCCAGCAGCTTGATAGGGACAGGGGGCAACGAGCAGTACTTC. The J gene is TRBJ2-7, the V gene TRBV5-6, with TRBD1 identical over 12 bases. There are 15 residues in the CDR3. Germline-derived CDR1 and CDR2 are SGHDT and YYEEEE. J lost 5 bases, V lost 1 base, and 4 bases had no gene match.

The chain carries TRBV6-5 and TRBJ1-5; D call uncertain. The ends were cut back, 0 bases at V and 3 bases at J, with 9 bases in the middle. This CDR3 has 15 amino acids. Germline lookup yields CDR1 MNHEY and CDR2 SVGAGI. The chain's CDR3 is CASSYSGSLNQPQHF. The CDR3 region has the DNA TGTGCCAGCAGTTACTCTGGCAGTCTCAATCAGCCCCAGCATTTT.

This chain uses TRBV25-1 with TRBJ1-2; 7 bases are a match to TRBD1. The CDR3 loop spans 11 amino acids. The V gene's germline CDR1 is MGHDK and CDR2 SYGVNS. The J segment lost 12 bases and the V segment lost 4 bases, leaving 5 bases of the junction unmatched. CDR3 nucleotides: TGTGCCAGCAGTGGAGGGACAGCCAACACCTTC. Translated, it gives CASSGGTANTF.

The chain carries TRBV30 and TRBJ2-1, with D perhaps matching TRBD2 (7 bases). CDR3 size: 15 residues. Trimming took off 2 bases at V and 6 bases at J, with 17 bases between the two ends. Germline V gene data show CDR1 as GTSNPN and CDR2 as SVGIG (reference sequence). CDR3 bases: TGTGCCTGGAGTCCCCGGGGGGCCGTCCCCAATGAGCAGTTCTTC. Its protein is CAWSPRGAVPNEQFF.

The chain uses TRBV6-5 and TRBJ1-6; D unresolved. The V and J ends lost 11 bases and 0 bases respectively, with 8 bases between them. Germline-derived CDR1 and CDR2 are MNHEY and SVGAGI. The CDR3 sequence is 13 residues long. Here the CDR3 reads CAAGSSYNSPLHF. The CDR3 nucleotides are TGTGCCGCCGGGAGCTCCTATAATTCACCCCTCCACTTT.

J is TRBJ1-3 and V is TRBV19; D may be TRBD1 (5 bases). CDR3 length equals 15 residues. Germline V gene sequence: CDR1 LNHDA, CDR2 SQIVND (reference sequence). Deletions cut 7 bases from V and 4 bases from J, with 17 bases between. Here the CDR3 reads CASKIGRGAGNTIYF. The DNA of the CDR3 is TGTGCCAGTAAAATCGGGAGGGGAGCAGGAAACACCATATATTTT.

The V gene is TRBV7-2, the J gene TRBJ1-6, with TRBD1 matching over 9 bases. Germline CDR1 and CDR2: SGHTA and FQGNSA. V shed 5 bases, J shed 9 bases, and the junction held 8 bases outside the gene matches. This CDR3 comprises 15 residues. CDR3 nucleotides: TGTGCCAGCAGCCCCTCGACAGGGGGAGGTTCACCCCTCCACTTT. Residues: CASSPSTGGGSPLHF.

The J gene is TRBJ1-1, the V gene TRBV6-5, with 8 bases identical to TRBD1. This CDR3 has 16 amino acids. Per germline, CDR1 MNHEY and CDR2 SVGAGI. Germline trimming cut 4 bases from V and 3 bases from J; bases unmatched to any gene: 10. The CDR3 coding sequence is TGTGCCAGCAGTTCAAATTGGGGACAGGAGGACACTGAAGCTTTCTTT. Residues: CASSSNWGQEDTEAFF.

The rearrangement links TRBV10-3 to TRBJ1-4, with D unclear. The CDR3 has 13 residues. V lost 3 bases, J lost 6 bases, and 8 bases lay in between. Looked up from germline, CDR1 is ENHRY and CDR2 is SYGVKD. The chain's CDR3 is CAISDGVDEKLFF. CDR3 in DNA: TGTGCCATCAGTGACGGGGTAGATGAAAAACTGTTTTTT.

The rearrangement uses TRBV15 and TRBJ1-6; 7 bases agree with TRBD1. The CDR3 sequence is 13 residues long. The ends lost 2 bases at V and 10 bases at J; junction bases unmatched: 2. The germline gives CDR1 LNHNV, CDR2 YYDKDF (reference sequence). In DNA, the CDR3 is TGTGCCACCAGCAGAACAGGGGACTCACCCCTCCACTTT. Translating it yields CATSRTGDSPLHF.

The chain couples TRBV4-3 to TRBJ2-4; D possibly corresponds to TRBD1 (5 bases). The V gene's germline CDR1 is LGHNA and CDR2 YSLEER. Trimming took off 0 bases at V and 3 bases at J, with 15 bases between the two ends. CDR3 length: 17 amino acids. CDR3 residues: CASSQDARKGVKNIQYF. CDR3 in DNA: TGCGCCAGCAGCCAAGATGCCAGAAAAGGGGTCAAAAACATTCAGTACTTC.

This clone was counted between two and nine times. The rearrangement joins TRBV6-5 to TRBJ1-4, with unresolved D. The CDR3 has 15 amino acids. In germline, CDR1 is MNHEY, CDR2 SVGAGI. V was clipped by 6 bases and J by 7 bases, with 18 bases between them. The CDR3 here is CASRTDRDGGEKLFF. CDR3 nucleotide sequence: TGTGCCAGCAGGACCGACCGGGATGGTGGTGAAAAACTGTTTTTT.

The chain joins TRBV5-4 to TRBJ2-7; 7 nucleotides match TRBD1. Trimming took 4 bases from V and 3 from J; bases not matched to a gene: 4. The germline V gene encodes CDR1 SGHNT and CDR2 YYREEE (reference sequence). This CDR3 is built from 13 residues. CDR3 loop: CASSGTASYEQYF. CDR3 sequence (DNA): TGTGCCAGCAGCGGGACAGCGAGCTACGAGCAGTACTTC.

V is TRBV11-1 and J is TRBJ2-1, with 10 bases aligning to TRBD2. The trim removed 1 base at V and 8 bases at J, leaving 5 bases unmatched. The CDR3 runs 15 residues. CDR1 and CDR2 (germline): SGHAT, FQDESV (reference sequence). The CDR3 here is CASSLELAGAYEQFF. DNA for the CDR3: TGTGCCAGCAGCTTAGAGCTAGCGGGAGCATATGAGCAGTTCTTC.

The chain is built from TRBV18 and TRBJ2-5; the match to TRBD1 covers 8 bases. With 3 bases clipped from V and 1 base from J, the junction kept 7 bases outside the gene matches. The CDR3 consists of 16 residues. Germline V gene lookup returns CDR1 KGHSH and CDR2 LQKENI. The CDR3 is CASSPERTGIQETQYF. The DNA of the CDR3 is TGTGCCAGCTCACCCGAACGGACAGGGATCCAAGAGACCCAGTACTTC. Variable domain in full (rest from reference TRBV18 and TRBJ2-5): NAGVMQNPRHLVRRRGQEARLRCSPMKGHSHVYWYRQLPEEGLKFMVYLQKENIIDESGMPKERFSAEFPKEGPSILRIQQVVRGDSAAYFCASSPERTGIQETQYFGPGTRLLVL.

This clone was observed once. The chain has TRBV12-1 and TRBJ1-5; the DNA was not used to check the table's D call, TRBD1. TRBV12-1 is assigned pseudogene status. The CDR3 loop spans 18 amino acids. This chain's CDR3 is CASSHTHEDRVRNQPQHF. The CDR3 DNA follows: TGTGCCAGCAGCCACACACACGAAGACAGGGTTAGGAATCAGCCCCAGCATTTT.

The V call is TRBV30, the J call TRBJ1-1; 8 bases line up with TRBD1. Germline V gene lookup returns CDR1 GTSNPN and CDR2 SVGIG (reference sequence). V lost 1 base, J lost 8 bases, and 9 bases stayed unmatched. The CDR3 is 14 amino acids. The CDR3 here is CAWSDLPGGAEAFF. CDR3 bases: TGTGCCTGGAGTGATCTCCCAGGGGGCGCCGAAGCTTTCTTT.

The chain employs TRBV15 and TRBJ2-1; perhaps TRBD2 as D (5 bases). CDR1 is LNHNV and CDR2 is YYDKDF in the germline V gene (reference sequence). The CDR3 spans 13 residues. Trimming left V 0 bases short and J 8 bases short, with 8 bases between. CDR3 sequence: CATSRDRRDEQFF. CDR3 nucleotides: TGTGCCACCAGCAGAGATAGGCGGGATGAGCAGTTCTTC.